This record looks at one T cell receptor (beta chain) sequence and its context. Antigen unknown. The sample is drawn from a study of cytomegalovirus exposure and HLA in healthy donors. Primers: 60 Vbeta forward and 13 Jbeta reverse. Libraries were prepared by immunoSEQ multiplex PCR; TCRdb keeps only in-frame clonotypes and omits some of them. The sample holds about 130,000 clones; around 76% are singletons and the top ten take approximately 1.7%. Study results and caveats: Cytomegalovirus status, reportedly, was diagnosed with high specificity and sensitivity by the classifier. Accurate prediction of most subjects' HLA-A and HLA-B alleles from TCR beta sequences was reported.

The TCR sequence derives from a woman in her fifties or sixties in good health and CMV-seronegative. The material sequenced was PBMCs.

The CDR3 protein is CASSFGGGTEAFF. CDR3 in DNA: TGTGCCAGCAGCTTTGGGGGGGGTACTGAAGCTTTCTTT. This chain links TRBV7-9 with TRBJ1-1, with D perhaps matching TRBD1 (5 bases). CDR1 and CDR2 from the germline V gene are SEHNR and FQNEAQ (reference sequence). CDR3 length: 13 residues. V was shortened by 3 bases and J by 5 bases, with 10 bases between the two germline ends.